This TCR beta chain emerged from a study of blood T cells in healthy people across ages. This clonotype turned up a few times. Donation came from healthy Caucasian individuals in Russia who were aged about 6 to 100. A sample-barcoded 5' primer and a J-beta primer mix were used in a second PCR of roughly 6 to 11 cycles. TCRdb independently ran MiXCR on the 5' RACE reads; one entry per CDR3 protein. This sample carries 1.5 million to 2 million distinct CDR3 sequences, about 31% of them seen once, and the ten largest clones take 11%. Sequencing used blood. The receptor comes from a woman in her 30s in good health.

The DNA of the CDR3 is TGTGCCAGCAGTTCCGGTTTTCAGCCCCAGCATTTT. It translates to CASSSGFQPQHF. This sequence joins TRBV27 and TRBJ1-5, with D unclear. V was shortened by 4 bases and J by 6 bases, with 7 bases between the two germline ends. Germline values: CDR1 MNHEY, CDR2 SMNVEV (reference sequence). The CDR3 covers 12 residues.